This T cell receptor beta chain was sequenced during a study of read filtering for tumor transcriptome and immune sequencing. About this clonotype itself: This may arise from a read error, as a much more abundant clone is one base away.

The library was built from roughly 400 ng RNA with molecular barcoded adaptors for alpha/delta and beta/gamma chains. TCRdb ran MiXCR on the reads and lists one entry per CDR3 protein. The sample holds some 140,000 distinct CDR3 sequences, roughly an eighth seen once. The CDR3 length is 11 residues. Trimming shortened V by 3 bases and J by 8 bases, and 5 bases separated the two germline ends. The sample was a population of CD138-negative cells sorted from bone marrow. The V gene is TRBV12-3 or TRBV12-4, the J gene TRBJ2-1; D ambiguous. The source is a donor at least 40 years old with multiple myeloma. The DNA of the CDR3 is TGTGCCAGCAGTTTTCTGGATGAGCAGTTCTTC. Residues: CASSFLDEQFF.